Following are 4 T cell receptor beta chains from one sample sequenced in a study of blood T cell repertoires in COVID-19. Libraries were prepared by immunoSEQ multiplex PCR; TCRdb keeps only in-frame clonotypes and omits some of them. The data contain 240,000 or so clones, 88% of them seen just once; the ten biggest clones take up roughly 0.8%. The sequencing input was peripheral blood. The receptors originated from a woman aged 30 to 39 with acute or convalescent COVID-19.

The J gene is TRBJ1-2, the V gene TRBV6-5; 8 bases agree with TRBD1. CDR3 length: 15 amino acids. The V gene end was trimmed by 4 bases and the J gene end by 4 bases; junction bases not matched to a gene: 8. CDR1 is MNHEY and CDR2 is SVGAGI in the germline V gene. CDR3 sequence: CASSSRVGQGYGYTF. As DNA, the CDR3 is TGTGCCAGCAGTTCACGCGTCGGACAGGGCTATGGCTACACCTTC.

The rearrangement joins TRBV30 to TRBJ1-1, with a possible D match to TRBD1 (5 bases). The CDR3 loop spans 15 amino acids. The V end lost 0 bases, the J end lost 4 bases, and 15 bases lay between the germline ends. Germline assignment: CDR1 GTSNPN and CDR2 SVGIG (reference sequence). The CDR3 nucleotides are TGTGCCTGGAGTGTAAAATCAGGGAGGGGCACTGAAGCTTTCTTT. It translates to CAWSVKSGRGTEAFF.

This chain uses TRBV18 with TRBJ2-1; 12 nucleotides agree with TRBD2. Germline V lookup: CDR1 KGHSH, CDR2 LQKENI. Trimming took 2 bases from V and 4 from J; bases not matched to a gene: 3. The length of the CDR3 is 16 residues. The CDR3 DNA reads as TGTGCCAGCTCACCATTAACTAGCGGGAGGTACAATGAGCAGTTCTTC. Residues: CASSPLTSGRYNEQFF.

The chain couples TRBV23-1 to TRBJ2-7; 7 bases agree with TRBD1. TRBV23-1 is marked as an open reading frame, function uncertain. The CDR3 extends over 15 amino acids. Trimming cost V 2 bases and J 5 bases; bases outside gene matches: 9. CDR3 nucleotides: TGCGCCAGCAGTCAAAGGGGACAGCGGTGGGACGAGCAGTACTTC. This translates into CASSQRGQRWDEQYF.